A selection of T cell receptor beta chains follows, all from one sample in a study of metastatic and nonmetastatic thyroid tumors. TCRdb re-clonotyped the PCR reads via MiXCR. The repertoire includes roughly 53,000 clones, roughly 22% of them detected once, and roughly 3.7% sits in the top ten. Sequencing was done on a sample of blood. Receptors originate from a female donor with papillary thyroid cancer or a benign thyroid nodule (not recorded which). Some clones in this sample may be carry-over from other donors' samples. Both conserved end residues are trimmed from each CDR3. A D gene is named only where the DNA matches it firmly.

TRBD2,TRBV20-1,SARDLRLAGSRQY
NA,TRBV9,ASTLVGTRGMNNYGYT
NA,TRBV20-1,SAREPPQETQY
TRBD1,TRBV7-9,ASSELDRVQETQY
TRBD2,TRBV2,ASGRLARGVDTQY
TRBD1,TRBV5-5,ASRWDRGPENTMPT
NA,TRBV24-1,ATSDGTVPASTDTQY
TRBD2,TRBV20-1,SASGGEAGGKDTQY
TRBD2,TRBV2,ASRVAGGPKYEQY
NA,TRBV25-1,ASSVAGAHDHY
NA,TRBV20-1,SARGLEDYEQY
NA,TRBV3-1,ASSQEKGIWGYT
NA,TRBV19,ASSTRQANTEAF
TRBD2,TRBV7-2,ASSTASGRAVGDTQY
NA,TRBV7-2,ASIFGQGTSYGFT
TRBD1,TRBV15,ATSRDNFFRDSRNEKLF
NA,TRBV5-1,ASSLPGRTNEQF
NA,TRBV6-1,ASSRGGHRNVQY
NA,TRBV12-3/TRBV12-4,ASSAWTATNEKLF
NA,TRBV10-2,ASTFVQLNSPLH
TRBD2,TRBV20-1,SAPRGIHNEQF
TRBD1,TRBV4-2,ASSPLLGTGDNEQF
NA,TRBV28,ASSAGKETQY
NA,TRBV2,ASSEEYTNYGYT